This TCR beta chain was documented in a study of blood T cell repertoires in COVID-19. Overall study context: The study drew acute and convalescent COVID-19 samples from the United States, Italy and Spain. Sources were T cells, B-cell-depleted T cells, or PBMCs; the material itself was cDNA or gDNA.

Original processing methods: For nucleated cells, counts were estimated from reference gene primer amplification. Measured with immunoSEQ multiplex PCR; TCRdb has only the in-frame clones, and not every one. For V, J and clone size, that table is used; D and trimming come from the DNA. The sample shows 45,000 to 55,000 clones, approximately 82% of them seen only once. This CDR3 is 13 amino acids long. CDR1 and CDR2 (germline): MNHEY, SMNVEV (reference sequence). J lost 4 bases, V lost 4 bases, and 3 bases had no gene match. The genes are TRBV27 and TRBJ1-1, with 7 positions matching TRBD1. What was sequenced was peripheral blood. This clonotype was sampled from a human donor in a cohort sampled during active COVID-19. CDR3 loop: CASSWDRLTEAFF. The CDR3 coding sequence is TGTGCCAGCAGTTGGGACAGACTCACTGAAGCTTTCTTT.